This T cell receptor beta chain appears in the sequencing data of a study of T cell repertoires in cytomegalovirus infection. The CDR3 covers 15 residues. J gave up 6 bases and V 5 bases, and 9 bases lay outside the gene matches. The V gene's germline CDR1 is MNHNY and CDR2 SVGAGI (reference sequence). Via MiXCR, TCRdb re-called the reads, giving one row per CDR3 protein. The sample consists of around 180,000 distinct CDR3 sequences, roughly 20% of them appearing once. Sample: PBMCs. The origin of this receptor is a human donor in good health (CMV status not recorded). Some clones in this sample may be carry-over from other donors' samples. The chain joins TRBV6-6 to TRBJ2-3; 9 bases agree with TRBD2. The CDR3 is CASSPPTSGGDTQYF. For the CDR3, the DNA is TGTGCCAGCAGTCCACCGACTAGCGGAGGGGATACGCAGTATTTT.